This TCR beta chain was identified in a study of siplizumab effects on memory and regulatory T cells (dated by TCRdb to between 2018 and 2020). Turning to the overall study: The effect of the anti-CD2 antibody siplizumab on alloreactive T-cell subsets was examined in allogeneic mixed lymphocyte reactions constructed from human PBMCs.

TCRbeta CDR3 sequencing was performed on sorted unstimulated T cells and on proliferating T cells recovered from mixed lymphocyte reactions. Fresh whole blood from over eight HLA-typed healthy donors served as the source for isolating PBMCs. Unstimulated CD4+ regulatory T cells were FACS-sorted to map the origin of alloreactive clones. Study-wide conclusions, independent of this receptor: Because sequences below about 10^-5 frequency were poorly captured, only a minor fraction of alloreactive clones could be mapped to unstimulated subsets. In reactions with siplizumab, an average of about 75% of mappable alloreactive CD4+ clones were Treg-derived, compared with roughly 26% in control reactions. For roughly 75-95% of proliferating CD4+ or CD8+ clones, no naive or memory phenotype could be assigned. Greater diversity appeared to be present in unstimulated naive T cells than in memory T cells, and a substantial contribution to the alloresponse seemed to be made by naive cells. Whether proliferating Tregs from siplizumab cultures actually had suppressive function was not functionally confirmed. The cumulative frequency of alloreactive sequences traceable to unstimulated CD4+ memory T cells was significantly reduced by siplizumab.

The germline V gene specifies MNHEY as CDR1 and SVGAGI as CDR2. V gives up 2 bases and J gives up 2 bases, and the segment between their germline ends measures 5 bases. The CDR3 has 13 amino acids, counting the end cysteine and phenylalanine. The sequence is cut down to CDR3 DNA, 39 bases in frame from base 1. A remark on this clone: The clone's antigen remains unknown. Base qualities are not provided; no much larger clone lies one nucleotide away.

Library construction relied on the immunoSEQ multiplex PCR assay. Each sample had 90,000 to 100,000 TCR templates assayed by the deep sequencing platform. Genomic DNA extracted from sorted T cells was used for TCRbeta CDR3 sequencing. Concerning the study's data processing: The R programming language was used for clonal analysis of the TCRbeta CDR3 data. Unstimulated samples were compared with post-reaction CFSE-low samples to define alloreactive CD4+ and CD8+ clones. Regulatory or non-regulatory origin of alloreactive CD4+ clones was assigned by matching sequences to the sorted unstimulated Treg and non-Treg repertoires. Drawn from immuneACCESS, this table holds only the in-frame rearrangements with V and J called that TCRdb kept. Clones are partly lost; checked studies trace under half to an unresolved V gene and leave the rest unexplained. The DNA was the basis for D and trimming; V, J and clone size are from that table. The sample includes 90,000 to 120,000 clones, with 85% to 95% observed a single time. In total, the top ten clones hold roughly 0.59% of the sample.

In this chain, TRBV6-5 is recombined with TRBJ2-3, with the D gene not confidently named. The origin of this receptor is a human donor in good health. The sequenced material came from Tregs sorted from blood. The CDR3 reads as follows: CASSYRITDTQYF. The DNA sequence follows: TGTGCCAGCAGTTACCGGATCACAGATACGCAGTATTTT.